Below, 20 T cell receptor beta chains from the same sample are listed, as sequenced in a study of human T cells and chemical hapten exposure. It was unfractionated whole blood from which total RNA was extracted. TCRdb reanalysed the 5' RACE reads using MiXCR and keeps one entry per CDR3 protein. The sample comprises 110,000 or so distinct CDR3 sequences, roughly 19% of which are singletons, and 2.5% to 3% rests with the top ten. The receptors here all came from a human donor in good health.

The chain combines TRBV18 with TRBJ2-1; 11 bases agree with TRBD2. This CDR3 contains 17 residues. V trimming: 0 bases; J trimming: 2 bases; junction bases outside the gene matches: 3. Germline CDR1 and CDR2: KGHSH and LQKENI. The CDR3 DNA is TGTGCCAGCTCACCACCGGGACTAGCGGTCACCTACAATGAGCAGTTCTTC. This gives the protein CASSPPGLAVTYNEQFF.

The chain carries TRBV24-1 and TRBJ1-2, with D uncertain. The V and J ends lost 1 base and 9 bases respectively, with 5 bases between them. Germline V gene data show CDR1 as KGHDR and CDR2 as SFDVKD. The CDR3 runs 11 residues. Here the CDR3 DNA reads TGTGCCACCAGTGATTTAGGCCGCTACACCTTC. It translates to CATSDLGRYTF.

This clonotype was counted only a few times. V gene TRBV7-2 combines with J gene TRBJ2-7; D is ambiguous. Looked up from germline, CDR1 is SGHTA and CDR2 is FQGNSA. Trimming removed 6 bases at V and 2 bases at J, with 17 bases between. CDR3 length equals 15 residues. The CDR3 nucleotides are TGTGCCAGCAGTCGAAATGACAAGAACCCCTACGAGCAGTACTTC. As protein: CASSRNDKNPYEQYF.

The V and J genes are TRBV15 and TRBJ1-5, with 7 positions matching TRBD1. After removal of 2 bases from V and 5 bases from J, the junction contained 6 bases not matched to a gene. Germline loops: CDR1 LNHNV, CDR2 YYDKDF (reference sequence). The CDR3 is 15 amino acids. This CDR3 is CATSRTGTADQPQHF. As DNA, the CDR3 is TGTGCCACCAGCAGAACGGGGACAGCGGATCAGCCCCAGCATTTT.

V gene TRBV28 combines with J gene TRBJ1-1, with unresolved D. With 5 bases removed from V and 9 bases from J, the gap between germline ends came to 19 bases. The CDR3 covers 14 residues. Per the germline V gene, CDR1 is MDHEN and CDR2 is SYDVKM. For the CDR3, the DNA is TGTGCCAGCAGTACCTTGACGGACGGCGCAAAAGCTTTCTTT. It encodes CASSTLTDGAKAFF. The full variable domain, its missing parts supplied by reference TRBV28 and TRBJ1-1, is DVKVTQSSRYLVKRTGEKVFLECVQDMDHENMFWYRQDPGLGLRLIYFSYDVKMKEKGDIPEGYSVSREKKERFSLILESASTNQTSMYLCASSTLTDGAKAFFGQGTRLTVV.

The chain joins TRBV29-1 to TRBJ1-2, with D hard to call. CDR3 length equals 12 residues. Germline lookup yields CDR1 SQVTM and CDR2 ANQGSEA. The ends were cut back, 3 bases at V and 8 bases at J, with 13 bases in the middle. The chain's CDR3 is CSVDEEGLGYTF. In nucleotides, the CDR3 is TGCAGCGTTGATGAGGAGGGTTTGGGCTACACCTTC.

V gene TRBV10-1 combines with J gene TRBJ2-5, with 7 positions matching TRBD1. The CDR3 is made up of 16 amino acids. V lost 0 bases and J lost 5; bases outside the gene matches: 9. CDR1 is WNHNN, CDR2 SYGVQD, per germline (reference sequence). The CDR3 sequence: CASSESKGQVRETQYF. The CDR3 DNA reads as TGCGCCAGCAGTGAGTCGAAAGGACAGGTCCGGGAGACCCAGTACTTC.

This clonotype has a count of ten or more. The rearrangement links TRBV5-4 to TRBJ2-6; the D call may be TRBD1 or TRBD2 (5 bases each). In germline, CDR1 is SGHNT, CDR2 YYREEE (reference sequence). V was clipped by 9 bases and J by 0 bases, with 13 bases between them. CDR3 length: 15 residues. Here the CDR3 reads CATGTAHSGANVLTF. The DNA for the CDR3 is TGTGCCACCGGGACGGCCCACTCTGGGGCCAACGTCCTGACTTTC.

The CDR3 reads CASSLAQGTYGYTF. CDR3 DNA sequence: TGCGCCAGCAGCTTGGCCCAGGGGACCTATGGCTACACCTTC. V and J are TRBV5-1 and TRBJ1-2; D is possibly TRBD1 (6 bases). The germline V gene has CDR1 SGHRS and CDR2 YFSETQ. The CDR3 spans 14 residues. The V gene lost 0 bases and the J gene lost 4 bases, with 10 bases spanning the gap.

The CDR3 is CASMVDSSYNEQFF. CDR3 nucleotides: TGTGCCAGCATGGTCGACAGCTCCTACAATGAGCAGTTCTTC. The rearrangement uses TRBV28 and TRBJ2-1; maybe TRBD1 (5 bases). This CDR3 has 14 amino acids. CDR1 is MDHEN, CDR2 SYDVKM, per germline. The V gene lost 7 bases and the J gene lost 0 bases, with 10 bases spanning the gap.

This chain joins TRBV19 and TRBJ2-1, with 8 bases fitting TRBD2. CDR3 size: 15 residues. The germline CDR1 and CDR2 sequences are LNHDA and SQIVND (reference sequence). V dropped 8 bases and J dropped 0; count of bases not matched to a gene: 6. The CDR3 region is CASREGRLSYNEQFF. The CDR3 region has the DNA TGTGCCAGTCGGGAGGGGAGGCTCTCCTACAATGAGCAGTTCTTC. The full variable domain, its missing parts supplied by reference TRBV19 and TRBJ2-1, is DGGITQSPKYLFRKEGQNVTLSCEQNLNHDAMYWYRQDPGQGLRLIYYSQIVNDFQKGDIAEGYSVSREKKESFPLTVTSAQKNPTAFYLCASREGRLSYNEQFFGPGTRLTVL.

This clonotype was observed a few times. CDR3 sequence (DNA): TGTGCCAGCAGCTCAGGACCGTCGTATAATTCACCCCTCCACTTT. Encoded protein: CASSSGPSYNSPLHF. V usage is TRBV11-2 and J usage is TRBJ1-6; D remains unclear. CDR1 and CDR2 from the germline V gene are SGHAT and FQNNGV. The germline V and J ends were trimmed by 4 bases and 4 bases, with 11 bases remaining between them. This CDR3 is built from 15 residues. Using reference TRBV11-2 and TRBJ1-6 for the parts outside the CDR3, the full variable domain is EAGVAQSPRYKIIEKRQSVAFWCNPISGHATLYWYQQILGQGPKLLIQFQNNGVVDDSQLPKDRFSAERLKGVDSTLKIQPAKLEDSAVYLCASSSGPSYNSPLHFGNGTRLTVT.

The table lists this clonotype with a few counts. This chain joins TRBV5-1 and TRBJ1-1; D may be TRBD1 (6 bases). The V end lost 4 bases, the J end lost 5 bases, and 9 bases lay between the germline ends. Germline V CDR1 and CDR2: SGHRS, YFSETQ. This CDR3 is 12 amino acids long. The CDR3 DNA reads TGCGCCAGCAGCGTCAGGGGTACTGAAGCTTTCTTT. This gives the protein CASSVRGTEAFF.

In its sample, this clonotype was seen a few times. The chain links TRBV29-1 to TRBJ2-3; TRBD2 agrees at 13 bases. Germline assignment: CDR1 SQVTM and CDR2 ANQGSEA. V was pared by 3 bases and J by 3 bases, with 0 bases of the junction left unmatched. The CDR3 consists of 14 residues. CDR3 in amino acids: CSVETSGRTDTQYF. In DNA, the CDR3 is TGCAGCGTTGAGACTAGCGGGAGGACAGATACGCAGTATTTT.

This clonotype has a handful of counts. The chain recombines TRBV2 with TRBJ2-7, with 8 positions matching TRBD1. The germline gives CDR1 SNHLY, CDR2 FYNNEI. The CDR3 loop spans 14 amino acids. The V and J ends lost 9 bases and 1 base, in that order; junction bases with no gene match: 8. DNA of the CDR3: TGTGCCAGTCGCCGACAGGGGCTGTCCTACGAGCAGTACTTC. Translating gives CASRRQGLSYEQYF. Full variable domain (missing parts from reference TRBV2 and TRBJ2-7): EPEVTQTPSHQVTQMGQEVILRCVPISNHLYFYWYRQILGQKVEFLVSFYNNEISEKSEIFDDQFSVERPDGSNFTLKIRSTKLEDSAMYFCASRRQGLSYEQYFGPGTRLTVT.

V is TRBV20-1 and J is TRBJ1-1; D is perhaps TRBD1 (5 bases). This CDR3 is 12 amino acids long. CDR1 is DFQATT and CDR2 is SNEGSKA in the germline V gene (reference sequence). CDR3 loop: CSPGHLNTEAFF. DNA for the CDR3: TGCAGCCCGGGGCACCTGAACACTGAAGCTTTCTTT.

The chain has TRBV6-5 and TRBJ1-3; D gene ambiguous. Germline CDR1 and CDR2: MNHEY and SVGAGI. The CDR3 loop spans 13 amino acids. V was cut by 2 bases and J by 4 bases, with 6 bases left in between. CDR3 region: CASSYREGNTIYF. CDR3 DNA sequence: TGTGCCAGCAGTTACAGGGAAGGAAACACCATATATTTT.

J is TRBJ2-1 and V is TRBV20-1, with D possibly being TRBD1 or TRBD2 (6 bases each). Trimming took 5 bases from V and 7 from J, leaving 18 bases between them. The CDR3 loop spans 14 amino acids. Germline CDR1 DFQATT, CDR2 SNEGSKA (reference sequence). The DNA for the CDR3 is TGCAGTGCTGCTAGGGGGGATTCCCCTAATGAGCAGTTCTTC. Its protein product is CSAARGDSPNEQFF.

This clonotype was found a few times. The chain's CDR3 is CASSEGLANLGNEQFF. CDR3 nucleotides: TGTGCCAGCAGTGAAGGTCTAGCTAACCTTGGGAATGAGCAGTTCTTC. The chain uses TRBV2 and TRBJ2-1; the D gene is possibly TRBD2 (5 bases). Trimming removed 1 base from V and 7 bases from J, with 17 bases in between. There are 16 residues in the CDR3. CDR1 is SNHLY and CDR2 is FYNNEI in the germline V gene.

This clonotype was recorded a few times. V usage is TRBV28 and J usage is TRBJ2-2; 10 bases are a match to TRBD1. After removal of 5 bases from V and 5 bases from J, the junction contained 5 bases not matched to a gene. CDR3 size: 15 residues. Germline V CDR1 and CDR2: MDHEN, SYDVKM. The CDR3 coding sequence is TGTGCCAGCAGTCAGCAGGGACAGGGGACCGGGGAGCTGTTTTTT. The encoded protein is CASSQQGQGTGELFF. Full variable domain (missing parts from reference TRBV28 and TRBJ2-2): DVKVTQSSRYLVKRTGEKVFLECVQDMDHENMFWYRQDPGLGLRLIYFSYDVKMKEKGDIPEGYSVSREKKERFSLILESASTNQTSMYLCASSQQGQGTGELFFGEGSRLTVL.